The next 20 T cell receptor beta chains were all read from a single sample in a study of cytomegalovirus exposure and HLA in healthy donors. PCR primers comprised 60 Vbeta and 13 Jbeta primers. Sequencing used immunoSEQ multiplex PCR; TCRdb keeps in-frame clones, though not all of them. The data contain 150,000 to 200,000 clones, more than 9.5% of them singletons. Sequenced input: PBMCs. The receptors here all came from a man over 45 in good health and CMV-seropositive.

This clone was recorded a few times. J is TRBJ2-5 and V is TRBV7-2; D may be TRBD2 (7 bases). Deletions cut 0 bases from V and 4 bases from J, with 12 bases between. The CDR3 is 15 amino acids. CDR1 and CDR2 (germline): SGHTA, FQGNSA. The CDR3 here is CASSLAGGLGETQYF. The CDR3 DNA is TGTGCCAGCAGCTTAGCGGGGGGGCTAGGAGAGACCCAGTACTTC.

This clone came up a few times. The genes are TRBV5-8 and TRBJ1-1, with D unresolved. The germline V gene has CDR1 SGHTS and CDR2 YDEGEE. Trimming removed 0 bases from V and 1 base from J, with 7 bases in between. The CDR3 loop spans 14 amino acids. The CDR3 DNA is TGTGCCAGCAGCTTGGGGCAGTGGAACACTGAAGCTTTCTTT. Its translation: CASSLGQWNTEAFF. Combining the CDR3 with reference TRBV5-8 and TRBJ1-1 gives the whole variable domain EAGVTQSPTHLIKTRGQQATLRCSPISGHTSVYWYQQALGLGLQFLLWYDEGEERNRGNFPPRFSGRQFPNYSSELNVNALELEDSALYLCASSLGQWNTEAFFGQGTRLTVV.

The rearrangement links TRBV9 to TRBJ1-2, with 7 bases aligning to TRBD1. J was trimmed by 3 bases and V by 3 bases; bases with no gene match: 14. This CDR3 contains 17 residues. CDR1 and CDR2 from the germline V gene are SGDLS and YYNGEE. CDR3 amino acids: CASSAKAGGRIHYGYTF. The CDR3 DNA reads as TGTGCCAGCAGCGCAAAAGCAGGGGGGCGCATCCACTATGGCTACACCTTC.

This chain's CDR3 is CASSDTGLVQPQHF. The CDR3 DNA sequence: TGTGCCAGCAGTGATACAGGGCTCGTTCAGCCCCAGCATTTT. The V and J genes are TRBV2 and TRBJ1-5; TRBD1 is a possible D gene (6 bases). Deletions cut 3 bases from V and 6 bases from J, with 12 bases between. The germline V gene has CDR1 SNHLY and CDR2 FYNNEI. This CDR3 has 14 amino acids.

Here the CDR3 DNA reads TGCGCCAGCAGGCCCGGGACAGGGGACATGAACACTGAAGCTTTCTTT. Its translation: CASRPGTGDMNTEAFF. The chain couples TRBV5-1 to TRBJ1-1; 10 bases are a match to TRBD1. Germline lookup yields CDR1 SGHRS and CDR2 YFSETQ. V dropped 5 bases and J dropped 0; count of bases not matched to a gene: 7. The CDR3 is 16 residues long.

This clone has just a few counts. This chain connects TRBV5-4 to TRBJ1-2, with 7 bases matching TRBD1. The germline V gene encodes CDR1 SGHNT and CDR2 YYREEE (reference sequence). V shed 10 bases and J 7 bases; nucleotides not matched to a gene: 13. The CDR3 spans 13 residues. DNA for the CDR3: TGTGCCGGAGGACAAACTACAGGGGCTGGCTACACCTTC. Translation gives CAGGQTTGAGYTF.

The rearrangement joins TRBV20-1 to TRBJ2-5; perhaps TRBD2 as D (5 bases). V lost 6 bases and J 7 bases, leaving 12 bases between the germline ends. The germline CDR1 and CDR2 sequences are DFQATT and SNEGSKA (reference sequence). This CDR3 is 11 amino acids long. The CDR3 loop reads CSAPEAATQYF. The CDR3 nucleotides are TGCAGTGCCCCGGAGGCGGCGACCCAGTACTTC.

The genes are TRBV4-3 and TRBJ1-2; no definite D call. V was clipped by 1 base and J by 2 bases, with 14 bases between them. Germline lookup yields CDR1 LGHNA and CDR2 YSLEER. The CDR3 has 16 amino acids. Here the CDR3 reads CASSQGGVSLNYGYTF. In nucleotides, the CDR3 is TGCGCCAGCAGCCAAGGAGGAGTGAGTCTCAACTATGGCTACACCTTC.

This clone was seen a few times. This chain's CDR3 is CASSGTWQTEAFF. In DNA form, the CDR3 reads TGTGCCAGCAGCGGGACTTGGCAGACTGAAGCTTTCTTT. The genes are TRBV7-9 and TRBJ1-1; a weak D match, TRBD1 (5 bases). The ends were cut back, 5 bases at V and 5 bases at J, with 12 bases in the middle. In germline, CDR1 is SEHNR, CDR2 FQNEAQ (reference sequence). The length of the CDR3 is 13 residues.

This chain uses TRBV9 with TRBJ2-2; tentative D call: TRBD2 (7 bases). The CDR3 is made up of 16 amino acids. Trimming pared 4 bases from V and 1 base from J, leaving 14 bases between. Germline V lookup: CDR1 SGDLS, CDR2 YYNGEE. CDR3 nucleotide sequence: TGTGCCAGCAGCCTGGGGGGGGGCCGGAACACCGGGGAGCTGTTTTTT. It is translated as CASSLGGGRNTGELFF. Filled out from reference TRBV9 and TRBJ2-2, the complete variable domain reads DSGVTQTPKHLITATGQRVTLRCSPRSGDLSVYWYQQSLDQGLQFLIQYYNGEERAKGNILERFSAQQFPDLHSELNLSSLELGDSALYFCASSLGGGRNTGELFFGEGSRLTVL.

This clone was detected only a few times. This chain joins TRBV19 and TRBJ2-5; D may be TRBD2 (6 bases). The CDR3 length is 15 residues. CDR1 and CDR2 from the germline V gene are LNHDA and SQIVND (reference sequence). Trimming took off 5 bases at V and 2 bases at J, with 15 bases between the two ends. The CDR3 is CASSFRTAGQETQYF. Written as DNA, the CDR3 is TGTGCCAGTAGTTTTCGGACGGCGGGGCAAGAGACCCAGTACTTC.

The table lists this clone with a few counts. This chain uses TRBV5-1 with TRBJ2-3; 7 positions match TRBD2. With V trimmed by 4 bases and J by 4 bases, 9 bases remained unmatched. This CDR3 comprises 15 residues. Germline values: CDR1 SGHRS, CDR2 YFSETQ. Written as DNA, the CDR3 is TGCGCCAGCAGCCGCATTGGGGCGGGGGCAGATACGCAGTATTTT. Protein sequence: CASSRIGAGADTQYF.

This clone has only a few counts. A far larger clone differs by one base, so this is likely a read error. V is TRBV6-5 and J is TRBJ2-7, with D perhaps TRBD2 (5 bases). The V gene's germline CDR1 is MNHEY and CDR2 SVGAGI. This CDR3 contains 14 residues. This chain's CDR3 is CGSSYFGSPYEQYF. The CDR3 DNA reads as TGTGGCAGCAGTTACTTTGGGAGTCCCTACGAGCAGTACTTC.

The chain employs TRBV5-8 and TRBJ2-3; perhaps TRBD2 as D (6 bases). The CDR3 consists of 16 residues. Trimming removed 4 bases from V and 2 bases from J, with 17 bases in between. Germline V CDR1 and CDR2: SGHTS, YDEGEE. In DNA form, the CDR3 reads TGTGCCAGCAGCCTTGGGGACTCCGGAACCACAGATACGCAGTATTTT. This translates into CASSLGDSGTTDTQYF.

This rearrangement joins TRBV5-8 to TRBJ2-3; D is undetermined. V lost 4 bases and J lost 7, with 10 bases in between. This CDR3 contains 12 residues. Germline V gives CDR1 SGHTS, CDR2 YDEGEE. Written as DNA, the CDR3 is TGTGCCAGCAGCCGGTTAGAAAATACGCAGTATTTT. Residues: CASSRLENTQYF.

The chain uses TRBV7-9 and TRBJ2-7; D gene uncertain. The CDR3 covers 11 residues. V was clipped by 8 bases and J by 1 base, with 6 bases between them. Germline loops: CDR1 SEHNR, CDR2 FQNEAQ (reference sequence). CDR3 protein: CASEESYEQYV. DNA of the CDR3: TGTGCCAGCGAGGAATCCTACGAGCAGTACGTC.

The chain recombines TRBV27 with TRBJ1-5; 10 bases match TRBD1. In germline, CDR1 is MNHEY, CDR2 SMNVEV (reference sequence). Trimming cost V 5 bases and J 4 bases; bases outside gene matches: 5. This CDR3 is built from 15 residues. CDR3 in amino acids: CASSGDRGKNQPQHF. CDR3 in DNA: TGTGCCAGCAGTGGGGACAGGGGAAAAAATCAGCCCCAGCATTTT.

The sample holds a few counts of this clone. The chain combines TRBV5-1 with TRBJ2-3, with TRBD2 identical over 8 bases. This CDR3 is 14 amino acids long. CDR1 is SGHRS, CDR2 YFSETQ, per germline. J gave up 7 bases and V 4 bases, and 8 bases lay outside the gene matches. For the CDR3, the DNA is TGCGCCAGCAGCCCGGGACTAGGAAAAAATACGCAGTATTTT. This gives the protein CASSPGLGKNTQYF.

The chain is built from TRBV6-4 and TRBJ2-1; 10 bases agree with TRBD2. Germline values: CDR1 MRHNA, CDR2 SNTAGT. This CDR3 contains 15 residues. The V segment lost 4 bases and the J segment 5 bases; nucleotides outside the gene matches: 5. As DNA, the CDR3 is TGTGCCAGCAGTGCTGAACTAGCGGGGAACAATGAGCAGTTCTTC. Amino acid sequence: CASSAELAGNNEQFF.

This clone was seen more than once but under ten times. The rearrangement links TRBV2 to TRBJ2-2; 9 nucleotides agree with TRBD2. Germline-derived CDR1 and CDR2 are SNHLY and FYNNEI. The CDR3 length is 15 residues. V was pared by 4 bases and J by 5 bases, with 5 bases of the junction left unmatched. The CDR3 region is CASSVISGGTGELFF. As DNA, the CDR3 is TGTGCCAGCAGTGTTATTAGCGGGGGTACCGGGGAGCTGTTTTTT.